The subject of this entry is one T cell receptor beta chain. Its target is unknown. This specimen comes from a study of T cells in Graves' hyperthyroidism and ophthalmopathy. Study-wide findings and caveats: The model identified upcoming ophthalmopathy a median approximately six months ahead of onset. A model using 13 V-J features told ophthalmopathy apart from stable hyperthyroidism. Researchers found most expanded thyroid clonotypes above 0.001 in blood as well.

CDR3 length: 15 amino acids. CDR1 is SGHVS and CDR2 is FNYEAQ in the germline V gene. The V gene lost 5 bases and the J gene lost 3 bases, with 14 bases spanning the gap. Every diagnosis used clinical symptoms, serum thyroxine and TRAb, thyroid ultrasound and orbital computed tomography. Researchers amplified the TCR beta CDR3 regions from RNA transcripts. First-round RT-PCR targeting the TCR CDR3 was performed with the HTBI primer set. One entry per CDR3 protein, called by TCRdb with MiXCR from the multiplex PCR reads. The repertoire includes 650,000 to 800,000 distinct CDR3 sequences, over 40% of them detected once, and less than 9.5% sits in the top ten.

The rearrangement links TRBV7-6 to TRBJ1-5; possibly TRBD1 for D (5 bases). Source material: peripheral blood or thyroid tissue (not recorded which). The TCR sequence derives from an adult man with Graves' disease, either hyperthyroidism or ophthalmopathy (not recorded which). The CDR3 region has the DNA TGTGCCAGCAGCAGTCCCCAGGGTTACAATCAGCCCCAGCATTTT. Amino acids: CASSSPQGYNQPQHF.